There are a few counts of the clone carrying this T cell receptor (beta chain). The sample originates from a study of early T cells in non-severe SARS-CoV-2 infection. Across the study: The sequenced material was bulk RNA from unsorted whole blood, and its chains were unpaired.

TCRdb reprocessed the 5' RACE reads with MiXCR, giving one entry per CDR3 protein. The data show about 47,000 distinct CDR3 sequences, roughly 11% seen once. Germline-derived CDR1 and CDR2 are LNHDA and SQIVND (reference sequence). This CDR3 comprises 12 residues. The V gene lost 6 bases and the J gene lost 2 bases, with 7 bases spanning the gap. The gene calls are TRBV19 and TRBJ1-2; D remains unclear. What was sequenced was whole blood. The TCR was taken from an adult who was a healthcare worker with PCR-confirmed SARS-CoV-2 infection or an uninfected control (not recorded which). The CDR3 protein is CASRSPNYGYTF. In nucleotides, the CDR3 is TGTGCCAGTAGGTCTCCGAACTATGGCTACACCTTC.